The rows below give T cell receptor beta chains drawn from one sample of a study of identifying expanded T cells in peripheral blood. Data came from immunoSEQ multiplex PCR; TCRdb stores just in-frame clones and leaves some out. This sample has about 100,000 clones, with around 88% found just once. The sample taken for sequencing was blood. These receptors all stem from a person between 18 and 75 years old in good health. Each CDR3 is given with its conserved first and last residue. Fields, in order: clone size, V gene, J gene, D gene, CDR3 protein, CDR3 DNA. A D gene is named only where the DNA matches it firmly. The size field is filled for only some rows; it gives once, few, many or a size class.

NA	TRBV5-1	TRBJ2-2	NA	CASSLGDYAGELFF	TGCGCCAGCAGCCTCGGTGATTACGCCGGGGAGCTGTTTTTT
NA	TRBV5-5	TRBJ1-4	NA	CASSRDDANEKLFF	TGTGCCAGCAGCCGGGACGACGCCAATGAAAAACTGTTTTTT
NA	TRBV9	TRBJ2-6	NA	CASSLVAGGANVLTF	TGTGCCAGCAGCTTAGTCGCGGGAGGGGCCAACGTCCTGACTTTC
NA	TRBV6-5	TRBJ2-7	NA	CASSPGGGSYEQYF	TGTGCCAGCAGTCCCGGAGGGGGCTCCTACGAGCAGTACTTC
NA	TRBV7-8	TRBJ2-7	TRBD1	CASSLPTLGQGAIYEQYF	TGTGCCAGCAGCTTACCAACCCTCGGACAGGGGGCGATATACGAGCAGTACTTC
few	TRBV5-6	TRBJ2-7	NA	CASSPRRGTPYEQYF	TGTGCCAGCAGCCCCCGGAGGGGAACTCCCTACGAGCAGTACTTC
NA	TRBV5-1	TRBJ1-1	NA	CASATDRTNTEAFF	TGCGCCAGCGCTACCGACAGGACGAACACTGAAGCTTTCTTT
NA	TRBV27	TRBJ1-6	NA	CASSLWFSRSSYNSPLHF	TGTGCCAGCAGTTTATGGTTTTCCCGAAGCTCCTATAATTCACCCCTCCACTTT
NA	TRBV18	TRBJ2-4	NA	CASSPRGPKNIQYF	TGTGCCAGCTCACCGCGTGGGCCCAAAAACATTCAGTACTTC
NA	TRBV4-1	TRBJ2-7	NA	CASSRAQGVTYEQYF	TGCGCCAGCAGCCGCGCACAGGGAGTTACCTACGAGCAGTACTTC
NA	TRBV7-9	TRBJ2-7	NA	CATARMYEQYF	TGTGCCACGGCGCGCATGTACGAGCAGTACTTC
once	TRBV7-2	TRBJ1-3	NA	CASSLGGTAMRPIYF	TGTGCCAGCAGCTTAGGGGGGACGGCGATGCGCCCCATATATTTT
NA	TRBV18	TRBJ1-2	NA	CASSDSYGYTF	TGTGCCAGCTCAGACAGTTATGGCTACACCTTC
NA	TRBV6-6	TRBJ2-7	TRBD1	CASSYRTGNEQYF	TGTGCCAGCAGTTATCGGACAGGAAACGAGCAGTACTTC
NA	TRBV30	TRBJ1-6	NA	CAWSVFKGGRSPLHF	TGTGCCTGGAGTGTATTTAAGGGGGGGCGGTCACCCCTCCACTTT
once	TRBV9	TRBJ2-1	NA	CASSVELGGKQFF	TGTGCCAGCAGCGTTGAGTTGGGGGGCAAGCAGTTCTTC
NA	TRBV27	TRBJ2-5	NA	CASSLDAPGETQYF	TGTGCCAGCAGTCTGGACGCCCCGGGGGAGACCCAGTACTTC
few	TRBV6-4	TRBJ2-3	TRBD1	CASSEGGPTDTQYF	TGTGCCAGCAGTGAAGGGGGCCCCACAGATACGCAGTATTTT
NA	TRBV7-6	TRBJ2-3	NA	CASSLQPGRAQITQYF	TGTGCCAGCAGCTTACAGCCGGGACGGGCACAGATCACGCAGTATTTT
NA	TRBV6-1	TRBJ1-5	NA	CASSESGYSNQPQHF	TGTGCCAGCAGTGAATCAGGCTATAGCAATCAGCCCCAGCATTTT
NA	TRBV18	TRBJ2-5	NA	CASSPGGQETQYF	TGTGCCAGCTCACCGGGTGGTCAAGAGACCCAGTACTTC
few	TRBV9	TRBJ2-3	NA	CASSPQITDTQYF	TGTGCCAGCAGCCCCCAGATCACAGATACGCAGTATTTT
NA	TRBV6-1	TRBJ1-2	NA	CASSEGGYSYTF	TGTGCCAGCAGTGAAGGAGGTTACAGCTACACCTTC
NA	TRBV25-1	TRBJ1-1	NA	CASSDRRNTEAFF	TGTGCCAGCAGTGACCGTAGGAACACTGAAGCTTTCTTT
NA	TRBV28	TRBJ2-6	NA	CATNPGANVLTF	TGTGCCACCAACCCTGGGGCCAACGTCCTGACTTTC